This T cell receptor beta chain was sequenced for a study of blood T cell repertoires in COVID-19. Overall study context: Some COVID-19 samples were acute and others convalescent; all came from the United States, Italy and Spain. From T cells, B-cell-depleted T cells, or PBMCs came the material, which was cDNA or gDNA.

In the original workflow: For nucleated cells, counts were estimated from reference gene primer amplification. Data came from immunoSEQ multiplex PCR; TCRdb stores just in-frame clones and leaves some out. D and trimming come from the DNA, and the V and J calls and clone size come from that table. The sample gives about 230,000 clones, approximately 84% of which show up once; 11% is in the top ten. Deletions cut 3 bases from V and 0 bases from J, with 5 bases between. This CDR3 has 13 amino acids. While infection was still active, Seattle patients were enrolled and then followed longitudinally. This chain connects TRBV12-3 or TRBV12-4 to TRBJ1-2; D is undetermined. Sequences were obtained from peripheral blood. This TCR was recovered from a man aged 50 or older with COVID-19, enrolled during active disease. The CDR3 is CASSLLTNYGYTF. As DNA, the CDR3 is TGTGCCAGCAGTTTGCTAACTAACTATGGCTACACCTTC.